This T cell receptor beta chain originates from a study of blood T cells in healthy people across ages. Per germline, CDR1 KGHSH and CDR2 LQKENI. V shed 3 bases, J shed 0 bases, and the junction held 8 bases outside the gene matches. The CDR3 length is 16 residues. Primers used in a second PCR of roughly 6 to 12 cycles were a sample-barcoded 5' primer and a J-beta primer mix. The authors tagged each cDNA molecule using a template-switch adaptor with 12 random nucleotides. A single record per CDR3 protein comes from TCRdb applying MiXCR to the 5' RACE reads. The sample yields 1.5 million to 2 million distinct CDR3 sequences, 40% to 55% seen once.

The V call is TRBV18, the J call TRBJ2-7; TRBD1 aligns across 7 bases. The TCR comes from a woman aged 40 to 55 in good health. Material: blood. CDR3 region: CASSPIGGEVSYEQYF. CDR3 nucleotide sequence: TGTGCCAGCTCACCTATAGGGGGCGAGGTCTCCTACGAGCAGTACTTC.